These 25 T cell receptor beta chains were sequenced from one sample in a study of OX40 agonist ivuxolimab in advanced cancers. Sequencing was performed with immunoSEQ multiplex PCR; in TCRdb, only in-frame clones are kept and a portion is missing. The sample carries under 50,000 clones, around 89% recorded once. The sample consisted of CD4+ or CD8+ T cells sorted from blood, taken in a trial of the OX40 agonist ivuxolimab. These receptors were collected from an adult with an advanced solid tumor such as melanoma, head and neck, liver or kidney cancer.

The V gene is TRBV2, the J gene TRBJ2-1; TRBD2 agrees at 12 bases. V trimming: 8 bases; J trimming: 1 base; junction bases outside the gene matches: 12. This CDR3 spans 18 amino acids. The germline CDR1 and CDR2 sequences are SNHLY and FYNNEI. CDR3 amino acids: CASGSASGRARSYNEQFF. The CDR3 bases are TGTGCCAGCGGGAGTGCTAGCGGGAGGGCCCGTTCCTACAATGAGCAGTTCTTC.

This clone appeared a single time. The chain carries TRBV5-6 and TRBJ1-3; no clear D. The V gene lost 0 bases and the J gene lost 4 bases, with 8 bases spanning the gap. This CDR3 has 14 amino acids. Germline V gives CDR1 SGHDT, CDR2 YYEEEE. CDR3 protein: CASSLEGSGNTIYF. CDR3 DNA sequence: TGTGCCAGCAGCTTGGAGGGCAGCGGAAACACCATATATTTT.

The rearrangement uses TRBV7-2 and TRBJ2-5, with D maybe TRBD2 (5 bases). Germline V gene data show CDR1 as SGHTA and CDR2 as FQGNSA. The CDR3 totals 17 residues. V was clipped by 1 base and J by 5 bases, with 20 bases between them. This CDR3 reads CASSLVVLRLANETQYF. Written as DNA, the CDR3 is TGTGCCAGCAGCTTAGTTGTATTACGGCTAGCTAACGAGACCCAGTACTTC.

CDR3 sequence: CASSSRAPNSPLHF. The DNA for the CDR3 is TGTGCCAGCAGTTCTAGGGCCCCCAATTCACCCCTCCACTTT. The chain joins TRBV6-5 to TRBJ1-6; no definite D call. CDR3 length: 14 residues. Germline CDR1 and CDR2: MNHEY and SVGAGI. Trimming cost V 4 bases and J 7 bases, with 11 bases left between them.

V usage is TRBV4-2 and J usage is TRBJ1-2; D remains ambiguous. Trimming removed 3 bases at V and 4 bases at J, with 21 bases between. This CDR3 region has 17 residues. CDR1 is LGHNA, CDR2 YNFKEQ, per germline. CDR3 sequence (DNA): TGTGCCAGCAGCCAGACCTTTGGAGTGGGCCAATCCTATGGCTACACCTTC. It specifies CASSQTFGVGQSYGYTF.

This clone was observed a few times. This chain links TRBV5-1 with TRBJ2-3; TRBD1 matches 10 bases. CDR1 is SGHRS and CDR2 is YFSETQ in the germline V gene. There are 14 residues in the CDR3. Losses at the gene ends were 5 bases for V and 3 bases for J; bases not matched to a gene: 3. Here the CDR3 DNA reads TGCGCCAGCAGTTCGGGACAGGGGACAGATACGCAGTATTTT. It translates to CASSSGQGTDTQYF.

This rearrangement joins TRBV11-2 to TRBJ1-1; D gene uncertain. V was clipped by 0 bases and J by 1 base, with 6 bases between them. The germline gives CDR1 SGHAT, CDR2 FQNNGV. The length of the CDR3 is 14 residues. DNA for the CDR3: TGTGCCAGCAGCTTAGATTGGGGGAACACTGAAGCTTTCTTT. Protein: CASSLDWGNTEAFF. Full variable domain (outside the CDR3, taken from reference TRBV11-2 and TRBJ1-1): EAGVAQSPRYKIIEKRQSVAFWCNPISGHATLYWYQQILGQGPKLLIQFQNNGVVDDSQLPKDRFSAERLKGVDSTLKIQPAKLEDSAVYLCASSLDWGNTEAFFGQGTRLTVV.

The rearrangement uses TRBV2 and TRBJ1-2; possibly TRBD1 for D (5 bases). Germline assignment: CDR1 SNHLY and CDR2 FYNNEI. The CDR3 totals 15 residues. V lost 2 bases, J lost 6 bases, and 16 bases lay in between. In DNA form, the CDR3 reads TGTGCCAGCAGTGAACTCCCTAGGGGCGCGGATGGCTACACCTTC. It codes for CASSELPRGADGYTF.

The chain recombines TRBV11-2 with TRBJ2-7, with D unclear. Trimming took off 5 bases at V and 2 bases at J, with 16 bases between the two ends. This CDR3 region has 15 residues. Germline CDR1 SGHAT, CDR2 FQNNGV. The CDR3 coding sequence is TGTGCCAGCAGCACCACCGGAAGGAACGCCTACGAGCAGTACTTC. Translation gives CASSTTGRNAYEQYF.

The genes are TRBV9 and TRBJ1-1, with D hard to call. This CDR3 has 12 residues. V was cut by 4 bases and J by 7 bases, with 11 bases left in between. The germline gives CDR1 SGDLS, CDR2 YYNGEE. CDR3: CASSQNSGEAFF. As DNA, the CDR3 is TGTGCCAGCAGCCAAAACAGTGGTGAAGCTTTCTTT.

The rearrangement uses TRBV11-2 and TRBJ2-7; tentatively, D is TRBD1 (5 bases). This CDR3 contains 12 residues. Between the trimmed V and J ends, which lost 5 bases and 4 bases, there was a span of 9 bases. In germline, CDR1 is SGHAT, CDR2 FQNNGV. The CDR3 region has the DNA TGTGCCAGCAGCGTGACAGCTTACGAGCAGTACTTC. It encodes CASSVTAYEQYF. The variable domain in full, with the rest retrieved from reference TRBV11-2 and TRBJ2-7, is EAGVAQSPRYKIIEKRQSVAFWCNPISGHATLYWYQQILGQGPKLLIQFQNNGVVDDSQLPKDRFSAERLKGVDSTLKIQPAKLEDSAVYLCASSVTAYEQYFGPGTRLTVT.

The chain employs TRBV18 and TRBJ1-1; perhaps TRBD1 as D (6 bases). V lost 8 bases and J 1 base, leaving 8 bases between the germline ends. The CDR3 consists of 12 residues. Germline CDR1 KGHSH, CDR2 LQKENI. For the CDR3, the DNA is TGTGCCAGCGAGACAGGGAACACTGAAGCTTTCTTT. This translates into CASETGNTEAFF.

CDR3 nucleotide sequence: TGCGCCAGCAGCCAAGTTTGGCAGCGAGGGAGGAATGAGCAGTTCTTC. Translating it yields CASSQVWQRGRNEQFF. The rearrangement joins TRBV4-1 to TRBJ2-1, with D possibly TRBD2 on 6 matching bases. The CDR3 has 16 residues. Trimming took off 1 base at V and 7 bases at J, with 17 bases between the two ends. CDR1 is MGHRA, CDR2 YSYEKL, per germline.

The rearrangement uses TRBV7-8 and TRBJ2-1; 9 positions match TRBD2. The germline CDR1 and CDR2 sequences are SGHVS and FQNEAQ. The V segment lost 0 bases and the J segment 6 bases; nucleotides outside the gene matches: 6. The CDR3 spans 16 residues. CDR3 nucleotides: TGTGCCAGCAGCTTAGCGTATCTAGCGGGGTCCAATGAGCAGTTCTTC. Its translation: CASSLAYLAGSNEQFF.

The chain employs TRBV7-9 and TRBJ1-2; 9 bases agree with TRBD1. Germline CDR1 reads SEHNR; CDR2 reads FQNEAQ (reference sequence). The CDR3 consists of 16 residues. V trimming: 4 bases; J trimming: 10 bases; junction bases outside the gene matches: 16. CDR3 DNA: TGTGCCAGCAGCTCCGCCGGGACAGGGATTTTACTAGACTACACCTTC. As protein: CASSSAGTGILLDYTF.

The chain links TRBV5-1 to TRBJ1-6; D is ambiguous. Trimming pared 0 bases from V and 10 bases from J, leaving 14 bases between. This CDR3 is built from 15 residues. Germline V CDR1 and CDR2: SGHRS, YFSETQ. The CDR3 nucleotides are TGCGCCAGCAGCTTGGTGTCAGGCGTTGACTCACCCCTCCACTTT. Protein: CASSLVSGVDSPLHF.

Of note for this clone: One end of the junction varies from germline; a read error may be responsible. The chain recombines TRBV9 with TRBJ2-7, with unresolved D. The germline CDR1 and CDR2 sequences are SGDLS and YYNGEE. The CDR3 spans 12 residues. The CDR3 coding sequence is TGTGCCAGCAGCGTAAACTCCCACGAGCAGTACTTC. This gives the protein CASSVNSHEQYF.

This clone appeared a single time. V and J are TRBV27 and TRBJ2-1, with a weak D call TRBD1 (6 bases). This CDR3 has 12 amino acids. Germline V gives CDR1 MNHEY, CDR2 SMNVEV (reference sequence). Trimming left V 3 bases short and J 9 bases short, with 9 bases between. The DNA for the CDR3 is TGTGCCAGCAGTTTCAACAGGGTTGAGCAGTTCTTC. The encoded protein is CASSFNRVEQFF.

This clone was detected a few times. This chain uses TRBV27 with TRBJ2-7; TRBD2 is a possible D gene (6 bases). V shed 2 bases and J shed 0 bases, with 8 bases lying between them. CDR3 length equals 14 residues. Germline CDR1 and CDR2: MNHEY and SMNVEV (reference sequence). In DNA form, the CDR3 reads TGTGCCAGCAGTTTAGGGACTGCCTCCTACGAGCAGTACTTC. Protein sequence: CASSLGTASYEQYF.

The chain is built from TRBV4-1 and TRBJ2-5; D is possibly TRBD1 (6 bases). This CDR3 is built from 11 residues. The germline V and J ends were trimmed by 5 bases and 5 bases, with 6 bases remaining between them. The germline V gene encodes CDR1 MGHRA and CDR2 YSYEKL. Here the CDR3 DNA reads TGCGCCAGCAGCGGGGGCGAGACCCAGTACTTC. Protein sequence: CASSGGETQYF.

V is TRBV29-1 and J is TRBJ1-2, with TRBD1 as a possible D gene (6 bases). Trimming left V 6 bases short and J 4 bases short, with 12 bases between. CDR1 and CDR2 from the germline V gene are SQVTM and ANQGSEA. The CDR3 has 12 residues. CDR3 sequence: CSVTGGGYGYTF. CDR3 sequence (DNA): TGCAGCGTGACAGGAGGAGGCTATGGCTACACCTTC.

The chain links TRBV15 to TRBJ1-4; unclear D gene. The CDR3 has 18 residues. Germline lookup yields CDR1 LNHNV and CDR2 YYDKDF (reference sequence). Between the trimmed V and J ends, which lost 1 base and 0 bases, there was a span of 15 bases. CDR3 loop: CATSRVPFRHSTNEKLFF. The DNA of the CDR3 is TGTGCCACCAGCAGAGTTCCGTTTAGACATTCAACTAATGAAAAACTGTTTTTT.

This chain links TRBV29-1 with TRBJ2-7; D remains unclear. The CDR3 runs to 16 residues. Germline V gene sequence: CDR1 SQVTM, CDR2 ANQGSEA. V lost 2 bases, J lost 2 bases, and 19 bases lay in between. DNA for the CDR3: TGCAGCGTTGAAACCCAAAGCGCTTTCCCCGCCTACGAGCAGTACTTC. Amino acids: CSVETQSAFPAYEQYF.

A few counts support this clone. The chain couples TRBV27 to TRBJ1-5, with D hard to call. From germline, CDR1 is MNHEY and CDR2 SMNVEV (reference sequence). The CDR3 totals 16 residues. V was trimmed by 0 bases and J by 2 bases, leaving 11 bases between them. As DNA, the CDR3 is TGTGCCAGCAGTTTATCTTCGGGGAGGGGCAATCAGCCCCAGCATTTT. Protein sequence: CASSLSSGRGNQPQHF.

V gene TRBV27 combines with J gene TRBJ2-3, with TRBD1 matching over 9 bases. There are 14 residues in the CDR3. Germline CDR1 is MNHEY and CDR2 is SMNVEV (reference sequence). V trimming: 6 bases; J trimming: 3 bases; junction bases outside the gene matches: 4. The CDR3 DNA sequence: TGTGCCAGCAGGACTGGACAGGGGACAGATACGCAGTATTTT. It specifies CASRTGQGTDTQYF.